Each of the 12 T cell receptor beta chains below was sequenced from the same sample in a study of T cells in localized non-small cell lung cancer (dated by TCRdb to about 2020). The library came from the immunoSEQ multiplex PCR assay. TCRdb mirrors the immuneACCESS table, restricted to in-frame sequences. Some clones are absent from its copies; in checked studies, under half trace to an unresolved V gene, and the reason for the others is unknown. The sample table lists about 74,000 clones, about 81% of them with a count of one. Jointly, the top ten make up approximately 1.2% of the sample. Sequencing was performed on peripheral blood, taken before any cancer treatment. These receptors came from an older female donor with stage I lung adenocarcinoma.

The V and J genes are TRBV7-8 and TRBJ1-2, with TRBD1 matching 9 bases. Germline values: CDR1 SGHVS, CDR2 FQNEAQ. Trimming took 1 base from V and 4 from J; bases not matched to a gene: 10. This CDR3 has 17 amino acids. The DNA of the CDR3 is TGTGCCAGCAGCTTAGGGGTGGGGACAGGGATCGTCTATGGCTACACCTTC. Translated: CASSLGVGTGIVYGYTF.

The chain couples TRBV27 to TRBJ2-1; 9 bases are a match to TRBD2. This CDR3 region has 14 residues. The V segment lost 7 bases and the J segment 3 bases; nucleotides outside the gene matches: 4. Looked up from germline, CDR1 is MNHEY and CDR2 is SMNVEV (reference sequence). The CDR3 sequence: CASKTAGGYNEQFF. The CDR3 DNA is TGTGCCAGCAAAACAGCGGGAGGCTACAATGAGCAGTTCTTC.

This clone was found a few times. V gene TRBV27 combines with J gene TRBJ2-3; 8 bases fit TRBD2. J lost 2 bases, V lost 4 bases, and 8 bases had no gene match. CDR1 is MNHEY and CDR2 is SMNVEV in the germline V gene (reference sequence). The CDR3 length is 16 residues. CDR3 DNA: TGTGCCAGCAGTTGGGGAGCGGGGGCCAACACAGATACGCAGTATTTT. This codes for CASSWGAGANTDTQYF.

Written as DNA, the CDR3 is TGTGCCAGCAGCCTAACGGCGCCGGGGGGTGAAAAACTGTTTTTT. It is translated as CASSLTAPGGEKLFF. The rearrangement joins TRBV14 to TRBJ1-4; the D gene is possibly TRBD1 (5 bases). The CDR3 sequence is 15 residues long. V was pared by 4 bases and J by 7 bases, with 16 bases between. Germline values: CDR1 SGHDN, CDR2 FVKESK.

The chain links TRBV19 to TRBJ1-1; D gene unclear. The CDR3 has 17 amino acids. The germline gives CDR1 LNHDA, CDR2 SQIVND (reference sequence). V was shortened by 2 bases and J by 0 bases, with 16 bases between the two germline ends. The CDR3 DNA is TGTGCCAGTAGTATACCCAGTCGGAGAAACATGAACACTGAAGCTTTCTTT. As protein: CASSIPSRRNMNTEAFF.

CDR3 loop: CASSLSGNTGELFF. The CDR3 DNA follows: TGTGCCAGCAGCTTAAGTGGGAACACCGGGGAGCTGTTTTTT. The rearrangement joins TRBV11-2 to TRBJ2-2; no clear D gene. V shed 2 bases and J shed 1 base, with 5 bases lying between them. CDR3 length: 14 residues. Germline CDR1 is SGHAT and CDR2 is FQNNGV.

The rearrangement uses TRBV27 and TRBJ1-2; weak D call: TRBD1 (5 bases). CDR1 is MNHEY and CDR2 is SMNVEV in the germline V gene (reference sequence). This CDR3 has 12 residues. In DNA form, the CDR3 reads TGTGCAACCCGTCAGGGTGGAAATGGCTACACCTTC. It is translated as CATRQGGNGYTF.

The rearrangement joins TRBV28 to TRBJ1-1, with no clear D. Between the trimmed V and J ends, which lost 5 bases and 11 bases, there was a span of 18 bases. Germline lookup yields CDR1 MDHEN and CDR2 SYDVKM. The CDR3 is made up of 13 amino acids. The CDR3 here is CASSRPGSSEAFF. The CDR3 nucleotides read TGTGCCAGCAGTCGTCCAGGATCCTCAGAGGCTTTCTTT.

V is TRBV7-3 and J is TRBJ1-4, with a weak D call TRBD1 (5 bases). Germline V gene lookup returns CDR1 SGHTA and CDR2 FQGTGA. This CDR3 has 15 amino acids. V was pared by 8 bases and J by 5 bases, with 18 bases between. CDR3 protein: CASGFEGRGNEKLFF. The DNA for the CDR3 is TGTGCCAGCGGTTTCGAGGGGCGAGGAAATGAAAAACTGTTTTTT.

The DNA for the CDR3 is TGTGCCAGCTCCGCAGGGGGCGGGAACACTGAAGCTTTCTTT. It encodes CASSAGGGNTEAFF. The rearrangement joins TRBV18 to TRBJ1-1; TRBD1 matches 8 bases. CDR1 KGHSH and CDR2 LQKENI come from the germline V gene. Losses at the gene ends were 6 bases for V and 1 base for J; bases not matched to a gene: 4. CDR3 length: 14 residues.

The rearrangement uses TRBV5-4 and TRBJ1-2; 10 bases fit TRBD1. Germline V gene data show CDR1 as SGHNT and CDR2 as YYREEE (reference sequence). The trim removed 0 bases at V and 5 bases at J, leaving 1 base unmatched. CDR3 size: 14 residues. The DNA of the CDR3 is TGTGCCAGCAGCTTGGGACAGGGGGCTTATGGCTACACCTTC. It encodes CASSLGQGAYGYTF. The full variable domain, with the rest looked up from reference TRBV5-4 and TRBJ1-2, is ETGVTQSPTHLIKTRGQQVTLRCSSQSGHNTVSWYQQALGQGPQFIFQYYREEENGRGNFPPRFSGLQFPNYSSELNVNALELDDSALYLCASSLGQGAYGYTFGSGTRLTVV.

V is TRBV27 and J is TRBJ2-6, with a possible D match to TRBD1 (6 bases). CDR1 and CDR2 from the germline V gene are MNHEY and SMNVEV (reference sequence). Trimming took 5 bases from V and 0 from J, leaving 14 bases between them. The CDR3 spans 17 residues. Here the CDR3 reads CASSRLDRRSGANVLTF. The CDR3 DNA reads as TGTGCCAGCAGTCGGTTAGACAGGCGCTCTGGGGCCAACGTCCTGACTTTC.